This TCR beta chain is drawn from a study of early stage breast cancer tumors. Study outcomes and limitations: Enriched TCRB sequences shared across patients were mostly commonly generated sequences.

V dropped 4 bases and J dropped 4; count of bases not matched to a gene: 8. The CDR3 has 15 amino acids. From germline, CDR1 is MDHEN and CDR2 SYDVKM. Here immunoSEQ multiplex PCR was the method, and the copy in TCRdb shows in-frame clones only, minus some. The sample carries roughly 48,000 clones, 65% to 90% recorded once. To note about this clone: Its antigen is still unknown.

The specimen was blood. The chain recombines TRBV28 with TRBJ2-5; 8 bases map to TRBD1. The sequence was collected from a person aged 50 to 59 with breast cancer. The CDR3: CASSYLGTGTETQYF. As DNA, the CDR3 is TGTGCCAGCAGTTACCTCGGGACAGGCACAGAGACCCAGTACTTC.